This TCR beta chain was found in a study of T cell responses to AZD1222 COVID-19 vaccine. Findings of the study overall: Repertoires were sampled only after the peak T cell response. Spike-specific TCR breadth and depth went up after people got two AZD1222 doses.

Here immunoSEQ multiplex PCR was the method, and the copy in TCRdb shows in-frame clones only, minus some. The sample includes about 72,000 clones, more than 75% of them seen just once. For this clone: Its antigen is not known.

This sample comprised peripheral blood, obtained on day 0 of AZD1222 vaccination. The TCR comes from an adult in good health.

The CDR3 is CASSRGGNTQYF. CDR3 coding DNA: TGTGCCAGCAGTCGGGGGGGGAATACGCAGTATTTT. The V call is TRBV12-3 or TRBV12-4, the J call TRBJ2-3, with 8 bases fitting TRBD2. V lost 5 bases and J lost 7; bases outside the gene matches: 2. The CDR3 is 12 residues long.